This paragraph reports one T cell receptor (beta chain). Its antigen is as yet unknown. The data were taken from a study of long-term antiretroviral therapy in people with HIV. Version v3.0 of the immunoSEQ assay ran at survey level. TCRdb's table, derived via immunoSEQ multiplex PCR, lists solely in-frame clones and lacks some. Among approximately 29,000 clones listed, 84% were seen once. Overall study findings and caveats: Repertoires in HIV (unlike those of controls) had narrower CDR3 length ranges.

Germline lookup yields CDR1 SGHVS and CDR2 FQNEAQ. This CDR3 contains 14 residues. The ends were cut back, 1 base at V and 1 base at J, with 7 bases in the middle. Here the sequenced sample was unsorted PBMCs, taken 0.4 years after starting antiretroviral therapy. The receptor was derived from a man aged 18 to 35 with HIV. This chain uses TRBV7-8 with TRBJ2-5, with no clear D. The CDR3 sequence is CASSLGSPQETQYF. CDR3 sequence (DNA): TGTGCCAGCAGCTTAGGGTCCCCCCAAGAGACCCAGTACTTC.